A selection of T cell receptor beta chains follows, all from one sample in a study of T cell clusters in autoimmune cytopenias. From its re-call of the multiplex PCR reads, TCRdb lists each CDR3 protein once, without DNA. This sample's clone table lists 3,000 or so distinct CDR3 sequences. The source material was peripheral blood. The receptors stem from a human donor with an autoimmune cytopenia or autoimmune hepatitis (not recorded which). Each CDR3 is given with its conserved first and last residue. Clone size is stated in some rows and not others, as once, few, many or a class when expanded.

v_gene,abundance,j_gene,CDR3aa
TRBV5-5,-,TRBJ1-2,CASSQRVYGYTF
TRBV30,medium-sized,TRBJ1-5,CAWSVGPVRGQPQHF
TRBV5-6,-,TRBJ2-7,CASSLGPGLAGYEQYF
TRBV27,-,TRBJ2-1,CASSLWSSGGPNEQFF
TRBV15,medium-sized,TRBJ1-2,CATSRDTWDPESYTF
TRBV12-3/TRBV12-4,-,TRBJ2-1,CASSLSEGYYEQFF
TRBV11-3,medium-sized,TRBJ1-1,CASSLVRTSEAFF
TRBV11-3,medium-sized,TRBJ2-7,CASSPGPNTYEQYF
TRBV30,medium-sized,TRBJ2-7,CAWSGFSSYEQYF
TRBV13,medium-sized,TRBJ2-7,CASSFGTEAFEQYF
TRBV30,-,TRBJ1-2,CAWRGIDRDYGYTF
TRBV20-1,-,TRBJ2-2,CSAPVGGWGGELFF
TRBV11-3,medium-sized,TRBJ2-7,CASSLHGGGVDEQYF
TRBV12-3/TRBV12-4,-,TRBJ1-1,CASIQTRVLNTEAFF
TRBV6-1,-,TRBJ1-1,CASSEGRRGRGEAFF
TRBV13,medium-sized,TRBJ2-7,CASSLARSYEQYF
TRBV11-3,medium-sized,TRBJ2-7,CASSLGGYGQEQYF
TRBV18,-,TRBJ2-5,CASSATSRETQYF
TRBV18,medium-sized,TRBJ1-1,CASSSGITEAFF
TRBV6-5,-,TRBJ1-1,CASSYRGQGGTEAFF
TRBV6-5,-,TRBJ1-2,CASSYSGGVGYTF
TRBV29-1,large,TRBJ2-5,CSVVRGLEETQYF
TRBV12-3/TRBV12-4,medium-sized,TRBJ2-5,CASSFGTGGETQYF
TRBV6-5,medium-sized,TRBJ1-4,CASSRRLVGEKLFF
TRBV12-3/TRBV12-4,medium-sized,TRBJ1-2,CASRGRGSNYGYTF
TRBV7-2,-,TRBJ1-5,CASSLLRADSNQPQHF
TRBV30,-,TRBJ1-2,CAWSPGQGSGYTF
TRBV5-6,-,TRBJ1-2,CASSLIGVNYGYTF
TRBV27,-,TRBJ2-1,CASSTTGRTYNEQFF
TRBV12-3/TRBV12-4,-,TRBJ1-5,CASSPTGGGHQPQHF
TRBV19,medium-sized,TRBJ2-2,CASRGRGDTGELFF
TRBV30,medium-sized,TRBJ2-6,CAWSPLLAGPGANVLTF
TRBV13,medium-sized,TRBJ2-7,CASSLRSSEQYF
TRBV13,-,TRBJ1-2,CASSLGTEVIFNYGYTF
TRBV6-5,-,TRBJ1-1,CASSYSNLRGSTEAFF
TRBV12-3/TRBV12-4,medium-sized,TRBJ2-5,CASSFLAYQETQYF
TRBV19,medium-sized,TRBJ1-2,CASSTRTGGNYGYTF
TRBV13,-,TRBJ2-4,CASSWTLAKNIQYF
TRBV13,-,TRBJ2-7,CASSSPVAGQGDYEQYF
TRBV19,-,TRBJ1-2,CVSSITGTSYGYTF
TRBV13,-,TRBJ1-6,CASSSGFGYNSPLHF
TRBV4-2,-,TRBJ2-1,CASSQGAGISDEQFF
TRBV30,-,TRBJ1-5,CAWSLDRLGISNQPQHF
TRBV5-6,-,TRBJ1-2,CASSPDRVANYGYTF
TRBV30,-,TRBJ2-7,CAGEWIREQYF
TRBV19,-,TRBJ1-1,CASTPILRGAEAFF
TRBV15,medium-sized,TRBJ2-7,CATSRVDSGLAFEQYF
TRBV29-1,large,TRBJ2-1,CSVEWTSGVVNEQFF
TRBV19,medium-sized,TRBJ2-1,CASSRQSPSYNEQFF
TRBV30,-,TRBJ1-2,CAWSGTAYGYTF
TRBV19,medium-sized,TRBJ1-2,CASGRQGALSGYTF
TRBV19,-,TRBJ1-2,CASSTPPGHIYGYTF
TRBV27,medium-sized,TRBJ1-4,CATRDQGAVKLFF
TRBV13,medium-sized,TRBJ1-6,CASSLGGSALSSYNSPLHF
TRBV13,medium-sized,TRBJ2-7,CASSSRDRGYEQYF
TRBV6-1,medium-sized,TRBJ1-2,CASTEGTSNYGYTF